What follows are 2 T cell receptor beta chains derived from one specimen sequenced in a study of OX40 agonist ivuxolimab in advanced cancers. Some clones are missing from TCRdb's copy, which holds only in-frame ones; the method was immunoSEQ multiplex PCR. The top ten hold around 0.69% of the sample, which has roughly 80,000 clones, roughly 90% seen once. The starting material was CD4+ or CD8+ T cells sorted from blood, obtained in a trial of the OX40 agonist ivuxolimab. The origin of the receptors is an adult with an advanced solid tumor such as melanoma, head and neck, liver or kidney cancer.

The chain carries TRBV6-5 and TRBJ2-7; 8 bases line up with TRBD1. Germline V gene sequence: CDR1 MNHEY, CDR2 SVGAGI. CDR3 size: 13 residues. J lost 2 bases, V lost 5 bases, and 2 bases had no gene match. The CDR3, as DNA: TGTGCCAGCAGTGGACAGGGTACCTACGAGCAGTACTTC. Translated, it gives CASSGQGTYEQYF.

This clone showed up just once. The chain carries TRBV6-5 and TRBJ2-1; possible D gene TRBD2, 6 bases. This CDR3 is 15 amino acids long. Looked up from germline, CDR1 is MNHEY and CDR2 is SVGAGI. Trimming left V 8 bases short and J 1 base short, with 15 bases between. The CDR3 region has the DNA TGTGCCAGCTGTATCCGGCGGGATTCCTACAATGAGCAGTTCTTC. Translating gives CASCIRRDSYNEQFF.